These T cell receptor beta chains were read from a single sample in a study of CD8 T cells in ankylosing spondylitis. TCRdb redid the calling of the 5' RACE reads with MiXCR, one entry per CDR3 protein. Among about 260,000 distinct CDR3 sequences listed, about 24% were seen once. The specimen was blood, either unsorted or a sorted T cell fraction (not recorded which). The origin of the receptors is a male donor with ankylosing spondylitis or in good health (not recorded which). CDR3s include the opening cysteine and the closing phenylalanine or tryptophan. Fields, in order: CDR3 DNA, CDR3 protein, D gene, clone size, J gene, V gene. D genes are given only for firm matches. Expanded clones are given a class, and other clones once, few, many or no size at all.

DNA: TGTGCCAGCAGCGTAGACGTGAGTCTTACCAATGAGCAGTTCTTC
CDR3: CASSVDVSLTNEQFF
D: .
size: few
J: TRBJ2-1
V: TRBV9

DNA: TGTGCCAGCAGCCCCGACTATGCTCGGGGTAATGAAAAACTGTTTTTT
CDR3: CASSPDYARGNEKLFF
D: .
size: .
J: TRBJ1-4
V: TRBV6-2/TRBV6-3

DNA: TGCAGTGCTAAACCTCAGGGGGCCTCGGGCACCGGGGAGCTGTTTTTT
CDR3: CSAKPQGASGTGELFF
D: TRBD1
size: .
J: TRBJ2-2
V: TRBV20-1

DNA: TGTGCCAGCAGTAGAGGGGGCGTAAGCTCCTACAATGAGCAGTTCTTC
CDR3: CASSRGGVSSYNEQFF
D: TRBD1
size: .
J: TRBJ2-1
V: TRBV27

DNA: TGCAGTGCTAGAGACCCAGCGGCCCTACGGCTTAATTCACCCCTCCACTTT
CDR3: CSARDPAALRLNSPLHF
D: .
size: few
J: TRBJ1-6
V: TRBV20-1

DNA: TGCAGTGCTACCCCTTGGGCAGCCTACGAGCAGTACTTC
CDR3: CSATPWAAYEQYF
D: .
size: .
J: TRBJ2-7
V: TRBV20-1

DNA: TGTGCCAGCAGATCGACAGGGGTCTCCTACAATGAGCAGTTCTTC
CDR3: CASRSTGVSYNEQFF
D: TRBD1
size: .
J: TRBJ2-1
V: TRBV12-3/TRBV12-4

DNA: TGTGCCAGCAGAGACGACAGGGTTGTCTTTTCCCAGCATTTT
CDR3: CASRDDRVVFSQHF
D: TRBD1
size: .
J: TRBJ1-5
V: TRBV6-1

DNA: TGTGCCAGCAGCTTAACTACGGGCGGAGGCTACACCTTC
CDR3: CASSLTTGGGYTF
D: .
size: .
J: TRBJ1-2
V: TRBV7-6

DNA: TGTGCCAGCAACACCCCTGACAAGAACACTGAAGCTTTCTTT
CDR3: CASNTPDKNTEAFF
D: .
size: .
J: TRBJ1-1
V: TRBV12-3/TRBV12-4

DNA: TGTGCCAGCAGACTAATGAACACTGAAGCTTTCTTT
CDR3: CASRLMNTEAFF
D: .
size: few
J: TRBJ1-1
V: TRBV12-3/TRBV12-4

DNA: TGCAGTGCCCTGACAGGGACTTACACAGATACGCAGTATTTT
CDR3: CSALTGTYTDTQYF
D: .
size: .
J: TRBJ2-3
V: TRBV20-1

DNA: TGCAGTGCTGTCCTCGTAGCGGGGGGTTTCGGCACAGATACGCAGTATTTT
CDR3: CSAVLVAGGFGTDTQYF
D: TRBD2
size: few
J: TRBJ2-3
V: TRBV20-1

DNA: TGCAGCGTTGTTAAGGGGCAGGGTTCTGCCTACGAGCAGTACTTC
CDR3: CSVVKGQGSAYEQYF
D: .
size: many
J: TRBJ2-7
V: TRBV29-1

DNA: TGTGCCAGCAGTTTAGGTATCATGAACACTGAAGCTTTCTTT
CDR3: CASSLGIMNTEAFF
D: .
size: .
J: TRBJ1-1
V: TRBV12-3/TRBV12-4

DNA: TGTGCCAGCAGCTTACTGGGGCGGAACACTGAAGCTTTCTTT
CDR3: CASSLLGRNTEAFF
D: .
size: many
J: TRBJ1-1
V: TRBV11-2

DNA: TGCAGTGCCCCCCGGGACTCAGAGACCCAGTACTTC
CDR3: CSAPRDSETQYF
D: .
size: .
J: TRBJ2-5
V: TRBV20-1

DNA: TGTGCCAGCTCACCGGAGGGGGGGTCACCCCTCCACTTT
CDR3: CASSPEGGSPLHF
D: .
size: few
J: TRBJ1-6
V: TRBV18

DNA: TGTGCCAGCAGCCACCCTGGGCTTCAAGAGACCCAGTACTTC
CDR3: CASSHPGLQETQYF
D: .
size: .
J: TRBJ2-5
V: TRBV25-1

DNA: TGTGCCAGCAGTACTCGAGGGGGTGGTGAGCAGTTCTTC
CDR3: CASSTRGGGEQFF
D: .
size: .
J: TRBJ2-1
V: TRBV6-5

DNA: TGCAGCGTTGACGGGTCACGGGAGACCCAGTACTTC
CDR3: CSVDGSRETQYF
D: .
size: many
J: TRBJ2-5
V: TRBV29-1

DNA: TGTGCCAGCAGTTTAAGGACTAGCGGGGGGACCTCCTACGAGCAGTACTTC
CDR3: CASSLRTSGGTSYEQYF
D: TRBD2
size: .
J: TRBJ2-7
V: TRBV12-3/TRBV12-4

DNA: TGTGCCACCAATTCGGGCCTCCCCAATCAGCCCCAGCATTTT
CDR3: CATNSGLPNQPQHF
D: .
size: many
J: TRBJ1-5
V: TRBV24-1

DNA: TGTGCCAGCTCACCAAGGGGTTACAATCAGCCCCAGCATTTT
CDR3: CASSPRGYNQPQHF
D: .
size: few
J: TRBJ1-5
V: TRBV18

DNA: TGTGCCAGCAGTTACCAGGGGGTGGAGACCCAGTACTTC
CDR3: CASSYQGVETQYF
D: TRBD1
size: few
J: TRBJ2-5
V: TRBV6-5

DNA: TGTGCCAGCAGCCGAAATCCCGGGGATACGCAGTATTTT
CDR3: CASSRNPGDTQYF
D: .
size: few
J: TRBJ2-3
V: TRBV6-1

DNA: TGCGCCAGCAGCTTGGAGGAAGGCTCTGGAAACACCATATATTTT
CDR3: CASSLEEGSGNTIYF
D: .
size: many
J: TRBJ1-3
V: TRBV5-1

DNA: TGTGCCCCGAATTTGGGACAGGGGGAAGAGACCCAGTACTTC
CDR3: CAPNLGQGEETQYF
D: TRBD1
size: .
J: TRBJ2-5
V: TRBV10-3